This entry features one T cell receptor (beta chain) sequence. Its antigen is not identified. Germline V gives CDR1 MNHNS, CDR2 SASEGT. Losses at the gene ends were 6 bases for V and 4 bases for J; bases not matched to a gene: 9. The CDR3 length is 15 residues. The data were obtained in a study of regulatory T cells in long-lasting Graves disease. Overall study context: Patients with new Graves' disease had used antithyroid drugs below 3 months.

General study points: With 2,500 to 3,500 shared public clonotypes, persistent patients exceeded new patients, who shared roughly 920.

To make TCR beta libraries, researchers used iRepertoire HTBI primers and Arm-PCR of CDR3 regions. TCRdb called the multiplex PCR reads again in MiXCR, with one record for every CDR3 protein. The sample has about 560,000 distinct CDR3 sequences; 15% to 20% are singletons. Time point here: newly diagnosed GD, antithyroid drugs for less than 3 months. Scientists built the TCR library using RNA that was extracted from PBMCs. The sample was also linked to a second study, of T cells in Graves' hyperthyroidism and ophthalmopathy.

The starting material was peripheral blood mononuclear cells (PBMCs), obtained at new diagnosis, from a patient treated with antithyroid drugs. The chain joins TRBV6-1 to TRBJ2-1; 7 nucleotides align to TRBD1. The receptor's source is a man younger than 35 with Graves disease. CDR3 nucleotide sequence: TGTGCCAGCAGCACGTGGGACAGAGAATACAATGAGCAGTTCTTC. Translated: CASSTWDREYNEQFF.